This T cell receptor (beta chain) was documented in a study of CD8 T cells in ankylosing spondylitis. Via MiXCR, TCRdb re-called the 5' RACE reads, giving one row per CDR3 protein. The sample lists 700,000 to 850,000 distinct CDR3 sequences, about 11% occurring once. Germline assignment: CDR1 LGHDT and CDR2 YNNKEL (reference sequence). This CDR3 is built from 13 residues. V lost 1 base, J lost 8 bases, and 11 bases lay in between. This clonotype appeared many times. The antigen is not known. The study's findings and limits: Typical of ankylosing spondylitis blood, it appeared, was a TCR beta motif of eight highly homologous variants. Disease-linked clones reportedly showed significant enrichment in matched ankylosing spondylitis synovial fluid.

The sequenced sample consisted of blood, either unsorted or a sorted T cell fraction (not recorded which). The receptor was isolated from a male donor with ankylosing spondylitis. The chain links TRBV3-1 to TRBJ1-2; D may be TRBD1 (5 bases). The CDR3 is CASSQVLGTGYTF. DNA for the CDR3: TGTGCCAGCAGCCAAGTTCTAGGGACGGGCTACACCTTC.